This T cell receptor (beta chain) was obtained from a study of post-analysis software for immune sequencing data. Study at large: Secondary progressive, relapsing-remitting and progressive-relapsing multiple sclerosis were among the included disease courses.

Study findings and constraints: Roughly 5 TRBV segments were significantly more frequent in patients than in controls. TRBV5-6, TRBV5-1 and TRBV20-1 were among these segments. For normalized Chao1 diversity, multiple sclerosis patients scored significantly lower than controls did.

The CDR3 extends over 16 amino acids. The V segment lost 0 bases and the J segment 6 bases; nucleotides outside the gene matches: 3. Germline CDR1 and CDR2: SGHTA and FQGNSA. Unique molecular identifiers tagged the TCR beta cDNA libraries. Out of 1 to 10 million T cells, about 460,000 cDNA molecules were generated. TCRdb redid the calling of the PCR reads with MiXCR, one entry per CDR3 protein. The sample has 450,000 or so distinct CDR3 sequences, under 55% seen once; the top ten hold over 10%. In regard to this clonotype: Its antigen is unidentified.

The receptor's source is a girl under 18 with multiple sclerosis. Sequencing was done on a sample of blood. The rearrangement links TRBV7-2 to TRBJ2-1, with TRBD2 matching over 12 bases. CDR3 amino acids: CASSLAASGRVNEQFF. The DNA for the CDR3 is TGTGCCAGCAGCTTAGCGGCTAGCGGGAGGGTCAATGAGCAGTTCTTC.